This TCR beta chain was retrieved from a study of Ad26.COV2.S vaccination and SARS-CoV-2 variants. TCRdb keeps only in-frame clones here, not all; method: immunoSEQ multiplex PCR. The repertoire holds 350,000 to 400,000 clones, with about nine tenths as singletons. Documented treatment: roughly 20 received Ad26.COV2.S at low or high dose, single or two shots; about 5 received placebo; per-sample allocation not given. The samples were gathered on day 63 after the first injection of vaccine or placebo. The sequence derives from a person aged 18-65 years who received the Ad26.COV2.S COVID-19 vaccine or a placebo. The starting material was peripheral blood, obtained in a trial of Ad26.COV2.S vaccine versus placebo.

CDR3: CAWSRQGGETQYF. CDR3 bases: TGTGCCTGGAGCCGACAGGGAGGGGAGACCCAGTACTTC. This chain links TRBV30 with TRBJ2-5, with D perhaps being TRBD1 or TRBD2 (7 bases each). The CDR3 has 13 amino acids. In germline, CDR1 is GTSNPN, CDR2 SVGIG (reference sequence). Deletions cut 3 bases from V and 5 bases from J, with 13 bases between.